These 18 T cell receptor beta chains came from one sample sequenced in a study of shared clonotypes between healthy human individuals. TCRdb keeps only in-frame clones here, not all; method: immunoSEQ multiplex PCR. The repertoire holds about 450,000 clones, with 79% as singletons. Input material: PBMCs. The receptor source for this set is a woman aged 40 to 55 in good health. Some clones in this sample may be carry-over from other donors' samples.

The chain is built from TRBV10-3 and TRBJ2-5, with 8 nucleotides matching TRBD1. Germline CDR1 and CDR2: ENHRY and SYGVKD. V gave up 4 bases and J gave up 5 bases; unmatched junction bases: 12. There are 16 residues in the CDR3. The DNA of the CDR3 is TGTGCCATCAGTGGGACCAAGGGACAGGCGGAGGAGACCCAGTACTTC. Amino acid sequence: CAISGTKGQAEETQYF.

This chain uses TRBV18 with TRBJ1-1, with no clear D. The CDR3 spans 14 residues. V was shortened by 6 bases and J by 0 bases, with 11 bases between the two germline ends. Germline values: CDR1 KGHSH, CDR2 LQKENI. The CDR3 loop is CASSAAGLNTEAFF. CDR3 DNA sequence: TGTGCCAGCTCTGCGGCCGGTCTGAACACTGAAGCTTTCTTT.

The rearrangement joins TRBV27 to TRBJ2-6; no reliable D call. Per the germline V gene, CDR1 is MNHEY and CDR2 is SMNVEV (reference sequence). V lost 1 base to trimming and J lost 0 bases, with 13 bases between them. CDR3 size: 18 residues. The CDR3: CASSLLGFSSSGANVLTF. DNA of the CDR3: TGTGCCAGCAGTTTATTAGGTTTCTCTAGCTCTGGGGCCAACGTCCTGACTTTC.

The V and J genes are TRBV19 and TRBJ1-1, with D perhaps TRBD1 (5 bases). CDR3 length equals 14 residues. V lost 2 bases and J lost 4, with 11 bases in between. Germline V gives CDR1 LNHDA, CDR2 SQIVND (reference sequence). The DNA for the CDR3 is TGTGCCAGTAGTATATGGGGCCTAGCCACTGAAGCTTTCTTT. The encoded protein is CASSIWGLATEAFF.

The V and J genes are TRBV19 and TRBJ1-2, with a weak D call TRBD1 (6 bases). The germline V and J ends were trimmed by 0 bases and 4 bases, with 9 bases remaining between them. The length of the CDR3 is 14 residues. The germline gives CDR1 LNHDA, CDR2 SQIVND (reference sequence). DNA of the CDR3: TGTGCCAGTAGTATAGAAGGGGGAACCTATGGCTACACCTTC. Its translation: CASSIEGGTYGYTF.

V and J are TRBV18 and TRBJ2-2, with a weak D call TRBD2 (7 bases). There are 14 residues in the CDR3. V lost 3 bases and J 7 bases, leaving 12 bases between the germline ends. The germline V gene has CDR1 KGHSH and CDR2 LQKENI. The chain's CDR3 is CASSPAGAGGELFF. The CDR3, as DNA: TGTGCCAGCTCACCGGCGGGGGCTGGCGGGGAGCTGTTTTTT.

The chain employs TRBV4-2 and TRBJ2-2; D remains unclear. Germline CDR1 and CDR2: LGHNA and YNFKEQ. The CDR3 runs to 18 residues. V lost 0 bases to trimming and J lost 5 bases, with 19 bases between them. CDR3 sequence (DNA): TGTGCCAGCAGCCAAGATATAGGCCGAGTAGCCTATACCGGGGAGCTGTTTTTT. Its protein is CASSQDIGRVAYTGELFF.

CDR3 in amino acids: CASSLPAGDLRANEKLFF. CDR3 DNA: TGTGCCAGCAGCCTCCCGGCAGGGGACCTGAGGGCTAATGAAAAACTGTTTTTT. V gene TRBV7-3 combines with J gene TRBJ1-4; weak D call: TRBD1 (6 bases). The V end lost 5 bases, the J end lost 3 bases, and 22 bases lay between the germline ends. The CDR3 covers 18 residues. Germline V lookup: CDR1 SGHTA, CDR2 FQGTGA.

The chain recombines TRBV21-1 with TRBJ2-7; no DNA check was done on the table's D call, TRBD2. TRBV21-1 is a known pseudogene. The CDR3 totals 16 residues. The CDR3 sequence: CASTLSSAGESYEQYF. Written as DNA, the CDR3 is TGTGCCAGCACCTTAAGCAGCGCGGGAGAGTCCTACGAGCAGTACTTC.

DNA for the CDR3: TGCGCCAGCAGCTTGGAAGGGGGCGGCACAGATACGCAGTATTTT. Encoded protein: CASSLEGGGTDTQYF. The chain couples TRBV5-1 to TRBJ2-3; 7 bases fit TRBD1. There are 15 residues in the CDR3. Germline-derived CDR1 and CDR2 are SGHRS and YFSETQ. Losses at the gene ends were 0 bases for V and 1 base for J; bases not matched to a gene: 2.

The chain employs TRBV6-5 and TRBJ2-1, with a possible D match to TRBD1 (6 bases). The germline V gene encodes CDR1 MNHEY and CDR2 SVGAGI. The ends were cut back, 10 bases at V and 1 base at J, with 11 bases in the middle. The CDR3 contains 13 residues. The CDR3 here is CATGTGSYNEQFF. As DNA, the CDR3 is TGTGCCACCGGTACAGGGTCCTACAATGAGCAGTTCTTC.

The chain uses TRBV29-1 and TRBJ2-1, with 12 bases fitting TRBD2. V was clipped by 8 bases and J by 7 bases; unmatched bases: 3. The germline V gene encodes CDR1 SQVTM and CDR2 ANQGSEA. This CDR3 spans 12 amino acids. The CDR3 loop reads CSHLAGGNEQFF. The CDR3 DNA is TGCAGCCACCTAGCGGGAGGGAATGAGCAGTTCTTC.

The sample holds one count of this clone. The chain couples TRBV4-2 to TRBJ2-3; D possibly uses TRBD1 or TRBD2 (6 bases each). The CDR3 contains 15 residues. The germline CDR1 and CDR2 sequences are LGHNA and YNFKEQ. V was pared by 4 bases and J by 2 bases, with 13 bases between. CDR3 sequence reads: CASSLGGANTDTQYF. The CDR3 DNA sequence: TGTGCCAGCAGCCTGGGGGGCGCTAACACAGATACGCAGTATTTT.

The V and J genes are TRBV29-1 and TRBJ2-1; tentatively, D is TRBD2 (5 bases). The germline V and J ends were trimmed by 3 bases and 10 bases, with 13 bases remaining between them. The CDR3 is made up of 12 amino acids. CDR1 SQVTM and CDR2 ANQGSEA come from the germline V gene. CDR3 in amino acids: CSVDSAGEEQFF. The CDR3 DNA sequence: TGCAGCGTTGATTCAGCTGGGGAGGAGCAGTTCTTC.

As regards this clone: A read error is the likely source, as a far larger clone sits one nucleotide away. V is TRBV30 and J is TRBJ1-1; the D gene is possibly TRBD1 (5 bases). This CDR3 is 15 amino acids long. Germline V gene sequence: CDR1 GTSNPN, CDR2 SVGIG (reference sequence). V shed 3 bases and J shed 1 base, with 15 bases lying between them. CDR3 sequence reads: CAWSLGHKKNTEAFF. CDR3 DNA sequence: TGTGCCTGGAGCCTTGGACATAAAAAGAACACTGAAGCTTTCTTT.

This clone was counted once. This chain uses TRBV6-1 with TRBJ1-1; 9 bases line up with TRBD1. Germline V gene sequence: CDR1 MNHNS, CDR2 SASEGT. The trim removed 5 bases at V and 4 bases at J, leaving 8 bases unmatched. This CDR3 has 15 amino acids. The CDR3 sequence is CASSFRTGAGTEAFF. In DNA, the CDR3 is TGTGCCAGCAGTTTCCGGACAGGGGCGGGCACTGAAGCTTTCTTT.

This chain joins TRBV19 and TRBJ1-5; D might be TRBD1 (6 bases). The V end lost 1 base, the J end lost 1 base, and 11 bases lay between the germline ends. In germline, CDR1 is LNHDA, CDR2 SQIVND (reference sequence). CDR3 size: 16 residues. The CDR3 reads CASSIGGTISNQPQHF. CDR3 nucleotides: TGTGCCAGTAGTATAGGCGGGACAATAAGCAATCAGCCCCAGCATTTT.

A note on this clone: One end of the junction varies from germline; a read error may be responsible. The chain links TRBV7-2 to TRBJ1-1; TRBD1 aligns across 7 bases. Germline CDR1 reads SGHTA; CDR2 reads FQGNSA. The CDR3 extends over 13 amino acids. The CDR3 sequence: CASSYTGDTEAFF. The CDR3 coding sequence is TGCGCCAGCAGCTACACAGGGGACACTGAAGCTTTCTTT.